This TCR beta chain is from a study of response to subunit inactivated influenza vaccine. TCRdb processed the RT-PCR reads anew with MiXCR; each CDR3 protein has one entry. The sample has 560,000 or so distinct CDR3 sequences, less than 8% seen once. Germline assignment: CDR1 SNHLY and CDR2 FYNNEI. V was pared by 2 bases and J by 9 bases, with 14 bases between. CDR3 length equals 14 residues. The sample holds a few counts of this clonotype. The sequence was collected from a man aged 50 to 75 who received an inactivated influenza vaccine. Sequencing was performed on PBMCs from blood, taken around 25 months after vaccination. The chain recombines TRBV2 with TRBJ2-4; weak D call: TRBD2 (5 bases). The CDR3 region is CASSECEGVCIQYF. Written as DNA, the CDR3 is TGTGCCAGCAGTGAATGTGAGGGCGTTTGCATTCAGTACTTC.